Each of the 16 T cell receptor beta chains below was sequenced from the same sample in a study of blood T cell repertoires in COVID-19. Measured with immunoSEQ multiplex PCR; TCRdb has only the in-frame clones, and not every one. Among around 150,000 clones, just under 80% were seen once, and the ten largest hold about 14%. The sample consisted of peripheral blood. Source of these receptors: a woman older than 75 with acute or convalescent COVID-19.

The chain recombines TRBV19 with TRBJ2-2; D unclear. This CDR3 is 13 amino acids long. Trimming pared 3 bases from V and 9 bases from J, leaving 11 bases between. Germline assignment: CDR1 LNHDA and CDR2 SQIVND (reference sequence). This CDR3 reads CASSMAQRWELFF. The CDR3 bases are TGTGCCAGTAGTATGGCCCAGAGGTGGGAGCTGTTTTTT.

This clone was observed a handful of times. The V call is TRBV7-2, the J call TRBJ1-2; TRBD1 agrees at 7 bases. The CDR3 has 14 residues. CDR1 and CDR2 from the germline V gene are SGHTA and FQGNSA. V dropped 1 base and J dropped 5; count of bases not matched to a gene: 4. The CDR3: CASSLEGRGYGYTF. CDR3 DNA sequence: TGTGCCAGCAGCTTAGAGGGCAGGGGGTATGGCTACACCTTC.

The V gene is TRBV28, the J gene TRBJ2-2; weak D call: TRBD2 (5 bases). V lost 1 base and J 2 bases, leaving 11 bases between the germline ends. The length of the CDR3 is 16 residues. CDR1 is MDHEN, CDR2 SYDVKM, per germline. CDR3 coding DNA: TGTGCCAGCAGTTTATACACGGGAATTAACACCGGGGAGCTGTTTTTT. As protein: CASSLYTGINTGELFF.

The chain carries TRBV12-3 or TRBV12-4 and TRBJ2-1; D not resolved. V dropped 7 bases and J dropped 9 bases, with 16 bases sitting between them. The CDR3 is 13 residues long. The CDR3 DNA follows: TGTGCCAGCATGTTAAGGTACTACGGTGAGCAGTTCTTC. Its protein product is CASMLRYYGEQFF.

The chain recombines TRBV3-1 (or the pseudogene TRBV3-2) with TRBJ2-3; a weak D match, TRBD1 (5 bases). Between the trimmed V and J ends, which lost 4 bases and 1 base, there was a span of 15 bases. Germline V gene lookup returns CDR1 LGHDT and CDR2 YNNKEL (reference sequence). The CDR3 covers 16 residues. The CDR3 protein is CASSPTGDPRTDTQYF. The CDR3 DNA reads TGTGCCAGCAGCCCCACAGGCGATCCGCGCACAGATACGCAGTATTTT.

CDR3 DNA: TGTGCCAGCAGCGCCCCGGGGGTCAGCTCCTATAATTCACCCCTCCACTTT. Translating it yields CASSAPGVSSYNSPLHF. The chain combines TRBV2 with TRBJ1-6, with a possible D match to TRBD1 (5 bases). This CDR3 is built from 17 residues. V was shortened by 6 bases and J by 0 bases, with 15 bases between the two germline ends. Germline lookup yields CDR1 SNHLY and CDR2 FYNNEI. Using reference TRBV2 and TRBJ1-6 for the parts outside the CDR3, the full variable domain is EPEVTQTPSHQVTQMGQEVILRCVPISNHLYFYWYRQILGQKVEFLVSFYNNEISEKSEIFDDQFSVERPDGSNFTLKIRSTKLEDSAMYFCASSAPGVSSYNSPLHFGNGTRLTVT.

This clone was observed many times. This chain uses TRBV9 with TRBJ2-1; no firm D call. This CDR3 has 17 amino acids. The V and J ends lost 1 base and 0 bases respectively, with 14 bases between them. Germline V gene lookup returns CDR1 SGDLS and CDR2 YYNGEE. As DNA, the CDR3 is TGTGCCAGCAGCGTATCTGCAAATATAGCCTCCTACAATGAGCAGTTCTTC. Translated: CASSVSANIASYNEQFF. Filled out from reference TRBV9 and TRBJ2-1, the complete variable domain reads DSGVTQTPKHLITATGQRVTLRCSPRSGDLSVYWYQQSLDQGLQFLIQYYNGEERAKGNILERFSAQQFPDLHSELNLSSLELGDSALYFCASSVSANIASYNEQFFGPGTRLTVL.

V usage is TRBV5-1 and J usage is TRBJ2-7; D not resolved. V lost 4 bases to trimming and J lost 0 bases, with 14 bases between them. Germline CDR1 SGHRS, CDR2 YFSETQ. CDR3 length: 15 residues. The DNA of the CDR3 is TGCGCCAGCAGCCCCCTGGCAGGTGCCTCCTACGAGCAGTACTTC. Encoded protein: CASSPLAGASYEQYF.

The J gene is TRBJ1-1, the V gene TRBV18; D is possibly TRBD1 (5 bases). V was shortened by 3 bases and J by 3 bases, with 11 bases between the two germline ends. Germline V CDR1 and CDR2: KGHSH, LQKENI. There are 14 residues in the CDR3. The CDR3 DNA reads TGTGCCAGCTCACCCCAGGGTTTGGACACTGAAGCTTTCTTT. It yields the protein CASSPQGLDTEAFF. Full variable domain (rest looked up from reference TRBV18 and TRBJ1-1): NAGVMQNPRHLVRRRGQEARLRCSPMKGHSHVYWYRQLPEEGLKFMVYLQKENIIDESGMPKERFSAEFPKEGPSILRIQQVVRGDSAAYFCASSPQGLDTEAFFGQGTRLTVV.

In DNA form, the CDR3 reads TGTGCCAGCAGCTTAGGCCAGGGGGCGGAAAATTCACCCCTCCACTTT. Protein sequence: CASSLGQGAENSPLHF. V is TRBV7-6 and J is TRBJ1-6, with TRBD1 matching over 8 bases. V dropped 1 base and J dropped 7; count of bases not matched to a gene: 6. The CDR3 totals 16 residues. The germline gives CDR1 SGHVS, CDR2 FNYEAQ.

This clone was seen just once. The chain has TRBV6-5 and TRBJ2-1; D possibly corresponds to TRBD2 (6 bases). The V gene's germline CDR1 is MNHEY and CDR2 SVGAGI. The CDR3 loop spans 15 amino acids. Trimming took off 6 bases at V and 5 bases at J, with 17 bases between the two ends. The CDR3 DNA is TGTGCCAGCAGCCTAAAAGGTAGCGGAAACAATGAGCAGTTCTTC. This encodes CASSLKGSGNNEQFF.

J is TRBJ1-5 and V is TRBV19; 7 bases are shared with TRBD1. From germline, CDR1 is LNHDA and CDR2 SQIVND (reference sequence). This CDR3 is built from 15 residues. V lost 5 bases and J lost 2; bases outside the gene matches: 6. The CDR3: CASSSRQGGNQPQHF. CDR3 DNA sequence: TGTGCCAGTAGTTCTCGACAGGGTGGCAATCAGCCCCAGCATTTT.

This rearrangement joins TRBV12-3 or TRBV12-4 to TRBJ1-1; 9 bases match TRBD1. This CDR3 is built from 13 residues. The trim removed 6 bases at V and 11 bases at J, leaving 10 bases unmatched. CDR3 loop: CASRPFGQGIAFF. Written as DNA, the CDR3 is TGTGCCAGCAGGCCCTTTGGACAGGGGATCGCTTTCTTT.

The chain joins TRBV27 to TRBJ1-1, with D hard to call. Trimming stripped 4 bases from V and 4 bases from J, with 10 bases between. The CDR3 runs 13 residues. Germline values: CDR1 MNHEY, CDR2 SMNVEV (reference sequence). The CDR3 region has the DNA TGTGCCAGCAGTTCGGGGTACGGCACTGAAGCTTTCTTT. This translates into CASSSGYGTEAFF.

The chain joins TRBV5-1 to TRBJ1-5, with 10 bases matching TRBD1. V dropped 3 bases and J dropped 2; count of bases not matched to a gene: 2. The CDR3 is made up of 15 amino acids. CDR1 is SGHRS, CDR2 YFSETQ, per germline. The CDR3 here is CASSSGTGGNQPQHF. The CDR3 bases are TGCGCCAGCAGCTCCGGGACAGGGGGCAATCAGCCCCAGCATTTT.

The chain combines TRBV27 with TRBJ1-4; a possible D gene is TRBD1 (5 bases). The CDR3 has 14 amino acids. The germline gives CDR1 MNHEY, CDR2 SMNVEV (reference sequence). Trimming cost V 6 bases and J 5 bases, with 13 bases left between them. CDR3 in amino acids: CASSRQGVNEKLFF. The CDR3 DNA reads TGTGCCAGCAGCCGTCAGGGTGTGAATGAAAAACTGTTTTTT.